The present entry profiles one TCR beta chain with its context. As yet, its antigen is unknown. Treatment of the sample: oral pan-JAK inhibitor, 5-10 mg twice daily. The CDR3 loop spans 15 amino acids. Germline CDR1 reads SGHVS; CDR2 reads FNYEAQ. V was shortened by 3 bases and J by 1 base, with 12 bases between the two germline ends. As the sequencing template, cDNA was produced by extracting RNA and reverse transcribing it. Libraries were prepared by immunoSEQ multiplex PCR; TCRdb keeps only in-frame clonotypes and omits some of them. The table shows fewer than 150,000 clones, with 65% to 90% occurring only once. This sample was taken from a study of CD8+ T cells in alopecia areata. Study-wide points: TCRs were shared less clearly across patients than in mice, possibly for HLA-related reasons.

This TCR was recovered from a human donor with alopecia areata. The V call is TRBV7-6, the J call TRBJ2-5, with D possibly being TRBD1 (6 bases). The sequences come from CD8+ T cells sorted from blood, collected at week 4, from a patient treated with tofacitinib. CDR3 sequence reads: CASSLGAGAQETQYF. In DNA form, the CDR3 reads TGTGCCAGCAGCTTGGGGGCCGGGGCCCAAGAGACCCAGTACTTC. Filled out from reference TRBV7-6 and TRBJ2-5, the complete variable domain reads GAGVSQSPRYKVTKRGQDVALRCDPISGHVSLYWYRQALGQGPEFLTYFNYEAQQDKSGLPNDRFSAERPEGSISTLTIQRTEQRDSAMYRCASSLGAGAQETQYFGPGTRLLVL.